One and the same sample provided the 11 T cell receptor beta chains below, sequenced in a study of cytomegalovirus exposure and HLA in healthy donors. The PCR used 60 Vbeta and 13 Jbeta primers. Profiling relied on immunoSEQ multiplex PCR, and the TCRdb table lists in-frame clones only, not all of them. This table has 150,000 to 250,000 clones, about 80% appearing once. Material: PBMCs. The receptors originated from a woman aged 25-40 years in good health and CMV-seropositive.

V is TRBV2 and J is TRBJ1-2; 7 bases are a match to TRBD1. Germline V lookup: CDR1 SNHLY, CDR2 FYNNEI. The CDR3 consists of 14 residues. J lost 3 bases, V lost 3 bases, and 4 bases had no gene match. CDR3 coding DNA: TGTGCCAGCAGTGATCGGAGGGGGCACTATGGCTACACCTTC. It is translated as CASSDRRGHYGYTF.

The CDR3 loop is CASSLGPGIIDTQYF. The CDR3 DNA is TGTGCCAGCAGCTTAGGTCCAGGTATTATAGATACGCAGTATTTT. J is TRBJ2-3 and V is TRBV7-8; D is unresolved. Trimming left V 1 base short and J 5 bases short, with 13 bases between. This CDR3 contains 15 residues. The germline CDR1 and CDR2 sequences are SGHVS and FQNEAQ. Using reference TRBV7-8 and TRBJ2-3 for the parts outside the CDR3, the full variable domain is GAGVSQSPRYKVAKRGQDVALRCDPISGHVSLFWYQQALGQGPEFLTYFQNEAQLDKSGLPSDRFFAERPEGSVSTLKIQRTQQEDSAVYLCASSLGPGIIDTQYFGPGTRLTVL.

The chain uses TRBV11-2 and TRBJ2-3, with TRBD2 identical over 8 bases. Looked up from germline, CDR1 is SGHAT and CDR2 is FQNNGV. CDR3 length: 16 residues. Trimming at V came to 3 bases and at J to 0 bases, leaving 5 bases not matched to a gene. The CDR3 loop is CASSLLAGSSTDTQYF. The CDR3 DNA reads as TGTGCCAGCAGCTTGTTAGCGGGGAGTAGCACAGATACGCAGTATTTT.

V gene TRBV5-4 combines with J gene TRBJ2-2; D is perhaps TRBD1 (6 bases). The V gene lost 6 bases and the J gene lost 1 base, with 13 bases spanning the gap. The germline CDR1 and CDR2 sequences are SGHNT and YYREEE (reference sequence). The CDR3 sequence is 15 residues long. The CDR3 DNA reads as TGTGCCAGCACCCCGGACAGATTGAACACCGGGGAGCTGTTTTTT. This translates into CASTPDRLNTGELFF.

This clone was picked up one time. V gene TRBV27 combines with J gene TRBJ1-4, with TRBD1 matching over 7 bases. Germline-derived CDR1 and CDR2 are MNHEY and SMNVEV (reference sequence). The CDR3 covers 14 residues. J lost 8 bases, V lost 6 bases, and 9 bases had no gene match. CDR3 sequence (DNA): TGTGCCAGCAGCCCCAGGGGGATAAGGGAAAAACTGTTTTTT. Protein sequence: CASSPRGIREKLFF. The full variable domain, its missing parts supplied by reference TRBV27 and TRBJ1-4, is EAQVTQNPRYLITVTGKKLTVTCSQNMNHEYMSWYRQDPGLGLRQIYYSMNVEVTDKGDVPEGYKVSRKEKRNFPLILESPSPNQTSLYFCASSPRGIREKLFFGSGTQLSVL.

The J gene is TRBJ1-4, the V gene TRBV18, with a possible D match to TRBD1 (6 bases). Germline loops: CDR1 KGHSH, CDR2 LQKENI. The CDR3 has 17 residues. V dropped 2 bases and J dropped 5 bases, with 18 bases sitting between them. The CDR3 coding sequence is TGTGCCAGCTCACCAGGACAGTTAAACCGACCCAATGAAAAACTGTTTTTT. This codes for CASSPGQLNRPNEKLFF.

As regards this clone: One junction end does not reproduce the germline sequence, and a read error may be involved. This rearrangement joins TRBV4-1 to TRBJ2-7; TRBD2 is a possible D gene (7 bases). The length of the CDR3 is 13 residues. Germline-derived CDR1 and CDR2 are MGHRA and YSYEKL. The CDR3 loop is CASSPLGGAPRGF. CDR3 DNA: TGCGCCAGCAGCCCCCTAGGGGGGGCGCCTCGAGGCTTC.

This chain uses TRBV5-1 with TRBJ2-1; 7 bases align to TRBD2. The V and J ends lost 3 bases and 10 bases, in that order; junction bases with no gene match: 10. CDR3 length: 14 amino acids. The germline V gene encodes CDR1 SGHRS and CDR2 YFSETQ. The CDR3: CASSSGRGTGEQFF. CDR3 coding DNA: TGCGCCAGCAGCTCAGGGCGGGGGACCGGGGAGCAGTTCTTC.

The chain uses TRBV6-5 and TRBJ1-2, with D unclear. The CDR3 contains 14 residues. Germline CDR1 reads MNHEY; CDR2 reads SVGAGI. V gave up 0 bases and J gave up 4 bases, with 9 bases separating them. CDR3 region: CASSYSSPGYGYTF. The CDR3 bases are TGTGCCAGCAGTTACTCGTCCCCGGGCTATGGCTACACCTTC.

The V call is TRBV7-8, the J call TRBJ2-7, with 7 positions matching TRBD1. Per germline, CDR1 SGHVS and CDR2 FQNEAQ. This CDR3 has 15 residues. With V trimmed by 4 bases and J by 0 bases, 6 bases remained unmatched. The CDR3 sequence: CASSSTGTVSYEQYF. DNA for the CDR3: TGTGCCAGCAGCTCAACCGGGACAGTCTCCTACGAGCAGTACTTC.

This rearrangement joins TRBV7-6 to TRBJ2-5; 9 bases map to TRBD2. V trimming: 3 bases; J trimming: 13 bases; junction bases outside the gene matches: 9. CDR3 length: 13 amino acids. From germline, CDR1 is SGHVS and CDR2 FNYEAQ. DNA for the CDR3: TGTGCCAGCAGCTTTGGGACTAGCCCACAGGCGTACTTC. It translates to CASSFGTSPQAYF.